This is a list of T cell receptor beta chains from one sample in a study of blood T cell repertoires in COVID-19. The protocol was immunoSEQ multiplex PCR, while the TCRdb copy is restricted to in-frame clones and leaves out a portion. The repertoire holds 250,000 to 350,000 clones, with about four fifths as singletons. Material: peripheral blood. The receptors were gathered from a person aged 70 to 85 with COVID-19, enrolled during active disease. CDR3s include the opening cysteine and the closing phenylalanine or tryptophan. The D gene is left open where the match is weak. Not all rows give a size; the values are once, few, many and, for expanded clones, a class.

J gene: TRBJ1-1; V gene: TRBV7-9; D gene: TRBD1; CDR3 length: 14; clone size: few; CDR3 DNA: TGTGCCAGCAGCTCGACAGGGGGCCGTACTGAAGCTTTCTTT; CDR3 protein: CASSSTGGRTEAFF
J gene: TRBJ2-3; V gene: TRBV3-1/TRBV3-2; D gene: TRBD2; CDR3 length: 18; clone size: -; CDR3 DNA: TGTGCCAGCAGCCAAGACCCCCTAGCGGGAGGCAGCACAGATACGCAGTATTTT; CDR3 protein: CASSQDPLAGGSTDTQYF
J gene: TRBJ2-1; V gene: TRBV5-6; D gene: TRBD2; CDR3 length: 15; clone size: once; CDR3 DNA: TGTGCCAGCAGCTTTCCGACTAGCGGAGACAATGAGCAGTTCTTC; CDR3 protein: CASSFPTSGDNEQFF
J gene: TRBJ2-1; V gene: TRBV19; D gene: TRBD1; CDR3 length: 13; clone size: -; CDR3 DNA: TGTGCCAGTAAAGGGACAGGGTCTCGGGAGCAGTTCTTC; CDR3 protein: CASKGTGSREQFF
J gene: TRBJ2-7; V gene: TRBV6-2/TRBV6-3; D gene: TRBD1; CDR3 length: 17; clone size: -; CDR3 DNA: TGTGCCAGCAGTTACGCCTCAGTAGGGACAGCGGACTACGAGCAGTACTTC; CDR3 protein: CASSYASVGTADYEQYF
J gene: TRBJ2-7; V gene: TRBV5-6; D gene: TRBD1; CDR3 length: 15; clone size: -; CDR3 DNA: TGTGCCAGCAGCTTGGATGGGACAGGGATATACGAGCAGTACTTC; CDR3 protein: CASSLDGTGIYEQYF
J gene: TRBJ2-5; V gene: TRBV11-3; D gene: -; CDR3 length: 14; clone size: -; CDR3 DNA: TGTGCCAGCAGCTTACCGGCAGGCCAAGAGACCCAGTACTTC; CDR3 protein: CASSLPAGQETQYF
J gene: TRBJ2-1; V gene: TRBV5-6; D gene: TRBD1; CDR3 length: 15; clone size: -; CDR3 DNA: TGTGCCAGCAGCTTACCGGGACAGGGGCACAATGAGCAGTTCTTC; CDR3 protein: CASSLPGQGHNEQFF
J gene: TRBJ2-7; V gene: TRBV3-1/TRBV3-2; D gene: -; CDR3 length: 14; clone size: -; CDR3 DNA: TGTGCCAGCAGCCAATTGACGCGGGCCTACGAGCAGTACTTC; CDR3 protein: CASSQLTRAYEQYF
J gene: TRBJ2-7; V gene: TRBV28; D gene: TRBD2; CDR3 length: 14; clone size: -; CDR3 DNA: TGTGCCAGCATAAGTAGCGGGAACTCCTACGAGCAGTACTTC; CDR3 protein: CASISSGNSYEQYF
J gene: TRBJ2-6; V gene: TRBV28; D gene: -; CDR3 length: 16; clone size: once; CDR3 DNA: TGTGCCAGCAGTTCCGGTGACAGCTCTGGGGCCAACGTCCTGACTTTC; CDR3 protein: CASSSGDSSGANVLTF
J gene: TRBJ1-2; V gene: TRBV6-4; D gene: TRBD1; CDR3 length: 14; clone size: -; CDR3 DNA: TGTGCCAGCTCCACAGGGGTTGCTAACTATGGCTACACCTTC; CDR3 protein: CASSTGVANYGYTF
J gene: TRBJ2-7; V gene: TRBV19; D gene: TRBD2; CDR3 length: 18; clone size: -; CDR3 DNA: TGTGCCAGTAGTATAGAGCTCCCTAGCGGGAGTATCTCCTACGAGCAGTACTTC; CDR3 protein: CASSIELPSGSISYEQYF
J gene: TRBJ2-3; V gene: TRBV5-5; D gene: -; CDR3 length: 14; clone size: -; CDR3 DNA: TGTGCCAGCAGCTTGTGGCAGGGCACAGATACGCAGTATTTT; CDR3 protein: CASSLWQGTDTQYF
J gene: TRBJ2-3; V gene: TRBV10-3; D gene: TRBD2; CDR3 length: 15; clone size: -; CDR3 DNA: TGTGCCATCAGTGGTAGCGGGAGTAGGTCAGATACGCAGTATTTT; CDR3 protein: CAISGSGSRSDTQYF
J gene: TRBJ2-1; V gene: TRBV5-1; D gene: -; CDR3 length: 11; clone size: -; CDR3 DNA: TGCGCCAGCAGGTCTTCCAATGAGCAGTTCTTC; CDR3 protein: CASRSSNEQFF
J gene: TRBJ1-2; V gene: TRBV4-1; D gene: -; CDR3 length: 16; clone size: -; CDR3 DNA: TGCGCCAGCAGCCAAGAAGGGCAGGGCCCGAACTATGGCTACACCTTC; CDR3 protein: CASSQEGQGPNYGYTF
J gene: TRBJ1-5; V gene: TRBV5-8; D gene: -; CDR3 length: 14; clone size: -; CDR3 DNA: TGTGCCAGCAGCTCAGGGTTTCGGAATCAGCCCCAGCATTTT; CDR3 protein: CASSSGFRNQPQHF
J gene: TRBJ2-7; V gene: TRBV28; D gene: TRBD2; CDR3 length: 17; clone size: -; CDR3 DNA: TGTGCCAGCAGTAAGGCTAGCGGGAAAAGAAGCGCGTACGAGCAGTACTTC; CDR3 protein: CASSKASGKRSAYEQYF
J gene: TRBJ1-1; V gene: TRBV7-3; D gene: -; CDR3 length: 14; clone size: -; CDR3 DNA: TGTGCCAGCAGCTTAAATCCAGGGGACACTGAAGCTTTCTTT; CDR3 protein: CASSLNPGDTEAFF
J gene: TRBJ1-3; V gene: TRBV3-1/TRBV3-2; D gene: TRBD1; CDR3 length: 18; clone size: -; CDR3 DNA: TGTGCCAGCAGCCAACTAAGGAGGGGACAGGGCGGTGGAAACACCATATATTTT; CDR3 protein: CASSQLRRGQGGGNTIYF
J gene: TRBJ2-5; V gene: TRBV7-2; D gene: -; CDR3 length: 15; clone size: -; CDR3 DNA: TGTGCCAGCAGCTTATTCAGCCTAGGAGGGGAGACCCAGTACTTC; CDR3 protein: CASSLFSLGGETQYF
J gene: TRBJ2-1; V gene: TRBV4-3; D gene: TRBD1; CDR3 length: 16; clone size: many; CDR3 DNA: TGCGCCAGCAGCCAGGACGGGACAGGGTTATTCAATGAGCAGTTCTTC; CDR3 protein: CASSQDGTGLFNEQFF
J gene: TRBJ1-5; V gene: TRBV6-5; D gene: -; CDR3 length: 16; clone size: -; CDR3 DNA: TGTGCCAGCAGTTACTCGTGGGGGGGGGATGGGCAGCCCCAGCATTTT; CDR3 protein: CASSYSWGGDGQPQHF
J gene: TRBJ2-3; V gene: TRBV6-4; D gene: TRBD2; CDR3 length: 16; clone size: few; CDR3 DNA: TGTGCCAGCAGTGCCCTCATGACTAGCGGCACAGATACGCAGTATTTT; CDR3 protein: CASSALMTSGTDTQYF
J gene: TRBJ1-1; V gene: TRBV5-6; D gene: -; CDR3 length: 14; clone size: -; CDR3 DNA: TGTGCCAGCAGCTTGGCTGCAGGGTCTCGTGAAGCTTTCTTT; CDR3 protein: CASSLAAGSREAFF
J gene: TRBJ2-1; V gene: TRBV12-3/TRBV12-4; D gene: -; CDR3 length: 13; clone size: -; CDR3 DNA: TGTGCCAGCAGTTTGATTAGCAGCAATGAGCAGTTCTTC; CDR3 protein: CASSLISSNEQFF
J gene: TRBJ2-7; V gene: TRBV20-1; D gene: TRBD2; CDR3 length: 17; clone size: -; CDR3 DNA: TGCAGTGCTAGTCCACGAAGAAAGCGGGACCTTTCCTACGAGCAGTACTTC; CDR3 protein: CSASPRRKRDLSYEQYF
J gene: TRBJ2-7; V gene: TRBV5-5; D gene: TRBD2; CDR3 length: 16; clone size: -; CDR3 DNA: TGTGCCAGCAGCTTCGGGGCTAGCGGGAGTTCCTACGAGCAGTACTTC; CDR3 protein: CASSFGASGSSYEQYF
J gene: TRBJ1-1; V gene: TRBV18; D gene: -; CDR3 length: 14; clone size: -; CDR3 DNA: TGTGCCAGCTCACCATGGGCAGCGGGCACTGAAGCTTTCTTT; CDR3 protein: CASSPWAAGTEAFF
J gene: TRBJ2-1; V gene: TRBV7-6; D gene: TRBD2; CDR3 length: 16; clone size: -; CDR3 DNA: TGTGCCAGCAGCTTGCGGGAGGGAGGCCGTTACAATGAGCAGTTCTTC; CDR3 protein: CASSLREGGRYNEQFF